The clone carrying this T cell receptor beta chain was found a few times. Its antigen is unidentified. The V gene lost 7 bases and the J gene lost 3 bases, with 12 bases spanning the gap. This CDR3 has 13 residues. This sample was taken from a study of T cell repertoires in cytomegalovirus infection. Whole-study context: CMV infection and matching HLA type were both indicated by public TCR beta signatures.

A single record per CDR3 protein comes from TCRdb applying MiXCR to the reads. This sample has approximately 200,000 distinct CDR3 sequences, with 22% found just once. Overall study results and limits: Of the TCR beta families, the public ones yielded a cumulative frequency that identified carriers of CMV plus the relevant HLA.

The clonotype originates from a human donor in good health (CMV status not recorded). Some clones in this sample may be carry-over from other donors' samples. The material sequenced was CD8+ T cells from PBMCs. The chain recombines TRBV12-3 or TRBV12-4 with TRBJ1-1; D unresolved. CDR3: CASTFGGYTEAFF. The CDR3 bases are TGTGCCAGCACCTTTGGAGGTTACACTGAAGCTTTCTTT.